Below are 25 T cell receptor beta chains sequenced from a single sample in a study of a mutant IDH1 vaccine in newly diagnosed glioma. Time point defined: week 47, end of study. Every vaccine dose comprised 300 ug of mutant IDH1 20-mer peptide plus topical imiquimod. No antigen has been assigned to these receptors. Profiling relied on immunoSEQ multiplex PCR, and the TCRdb table lists in-frame clones only, not all of them. The repertoire holds 50,000 to 65,000 clones, about 61% seen once, with 4.5% to 5.5% in the top ten. The sample in question was peripheral blood mononuclear cells (PBMCs), obtained from a glioma patient whose treatment included an IDH1 peptide vaccine. The source is a man aged 40-49 years with glioma. Some clones in this sample may be carry-over from other donors' samples.

This chain connects TRBV10-2 to TRBJ1-5, with 8 bases aligning to TRBD1. Germline loops: CDR1 WSHSY, CDR2 SAAADI. Trimming at V came to 0 bases and at J to 0 bases, leaving 10 bases not matched to a gene. CDR3 length: 19 residues. CDR3 coding DNA: TGCGCCAGCAGTGAGTCGGCCAGGGGGCGATGGTATAGCAATCAGCCCCAGCATTTT. This codes for CASSESARGRWYSNQPQHF.

This chain uses TRBV7-4 with TRBJ1-1; D unclear. Germline V gene data show CDR1 as SGHVT and CDR2 as SQSDAQ. The CDR3 covers 16 residues. Trimming pared 1 base from V and 1 base from J, leaving 13 bases between. CDR3 coding DNA: TGTGCCAGCAGCTTAGGGATCCGGGCTCCGAACACTGAAGCTTTCTTT. Amino acid sequence: CASSLGIRAPNTEAFF.

The chain recombines TRBV6-6 with TRBJ2-7; TRBD1 aligns across 8 bases. Germline-derived CDR1 and CDR2 are MNHNY and SVGAGI (reference sequence). The V segment lost 6 bases and the J segment 3 bases; nucleotides outside the gene matches: 7. The CDR3 has 14 amino acids. For the CDR3, the DNA is TGTGCCAGCAGCCGGACAGGGAGTAACTACGAGCAGTACTTC. Its protein is CASSRTGSNYEQYF.

The chain employs TRBV7-2 and TRBJ1-1; 8 nucleotides match TRBD1. Losses at the gene ends were 4 bases for V and 11 bases for J; bases not matched to a gene: 12. The germline gives CDR1 SGHTA, CDR2 FQGNSA. The length of the CDR3 is 14 residues. CDR3 loop: CASSSGQAARSAFF. The DNA for the CDR3 is TGTGCCAGCAGCTCGGGACAGGCGGCCCGATCGGCTTTCTTT.

The chain carries TRBV6-1 and TRBJ2-3; no clear D. The germline V and J ends were trimmed by 1 base and 3 bases, with 11 bases remaining between them. From germline, CDR1 is MNHNS and CDR2 SASEGT. The CDR3 has 15 residues. For the CDR3, the DNA is TGTGCCAGCAGTGAAGTTAGCCTGAGGACAGATACGCAGTATTTT. Encoded protein: CASSEVSLRTDTQYF.

This clone has more than one count but fewer than ten. The chain is built from TRBV6-1 and TRBJ1-4; D uncertain. The CDR3 runs to 10 residues. The V gene's germline CDR1 is MNHNS and CDR2 SASEGT. The V and J ends lost 3 bases and 12 bases respectively, with 5 bases between them. The CDR3 DNA sequence: TGTGCCAGCAGTGACGAGGAACTGTTTTTT. Protein sequence: CASSDEELFF.

The chain uses TRBV11-2 and TRBJ2-4; 8 bases line up with TRBD1. The V and J ends lost 5 bases and 3 bases, in that order; junction bases with no gene match: 6. CDR1 and CDR2 (germline): SGHAT, FQNNGV. CDR3 length: 15 residues. The CDR3 DNA sequence: TGTGCCAGCAGCCGGACAGGGTTAGGCAAAAACATTCAGTACTTC. Its protein is CASSRTGLGKNIQYF.

The CDR3 nucleotides read TGTGCCAGCAGCTTAATGGGACTTCAAGAGACCCAGTACTTC. Its protein product is CASSLMGLQETQYF. The rearrangement links TRBV7-2 to TRBJ2-5; D may be TRBD2 (6 bases). The CDR3 has 14 residues. Per germline, CDR1 SGHTA and CDR2 FQGNSA. V lost 2 bases, J lost 2 bases, and 9 bases lay in between.

The chain uses TRBV5-6 and TRBJ2-5, with D perhaps matching TRBD1 (5 bases). The CDR3 consists of 13 residues. Germline loops: CDR1 SGHDT, CDR2 YYEEEE. V dropped 4 bases and J dropped 2 bases, with 9 bases sitting between them. As DNA, the CDR3 is TGTGCCAGCAGCCAGGACATACAAGAGACCCAGTACTTC. It codes for CASSQDIQETQYF.

The chain carries TRBV7-9 and TRBJ2-1; D call uncertain. The V gene lost 5 bases and the J gene lost 3 bases, with 14 bases spanning the gap. The CDR3 loop spans 15 amino acids. In germline, CDR1 is SEHNR, CDR2 FQNEAQ (reference sequence). The CDR3 nucleotides read TGTGCCAGCAGCCATCCCCAGGCTCTCTACAATGAGCAGTTCTTC. As protein: CASSHPQALYNEQFF.

The V call is TRBV5-8, the J call TRBJ2-5, with D tentatively TRBD2 (6 bases). Trimming removed 4 bases from V and 5 bases from J, with 21 bases in between. CDR3 length: 16 amino acids. Germline CDR1 reads SGHTS; CDR2 reads YDEGEE. The CDR3 DNA sequence: TGTGCCAGCAGCCGAGGCATCGGGGGAATTGGGGAGACCCAGTACTTC. Its translation is CASSRGIGGIGETQYF.

The chain combines TRBV9 with TRBJ1-2, with 8 bases fitting TRBD1. The CDR3 spans 13 residues. Losses at the gene ends were 3 bases for V and 5 bases for J; bases not matched to a gene: 3. Germline CDR1 is SGDLS and CDR2 is YYNGEE. CDR3 loop: CASSATGEYGYTF. The CDR3 DNA reads TGTGCCAGCAGCGCGACAGGGGAATATGGCTACACCTTC.

This clone was seen a single time. This rearrangement joins TRBV7-8 to TRBJ1-2, with TRBD1 matching 9 bases. Germline V gene lookup returns CDR1 SGHVS and CDR2 FQNEAQ. CDR3 length: 15 amino acids. V lost 1 base to trimming and J lost 3 bases; unmatched junction nucleotides: 3. The CDR3 DNA reads as TGTGCCAGCAGCTTAGACGGACAGGGGTACTATGGCTACACCTTC. Protein: CASSLDGQGYYGYTF. The complete variable domain, with remaining parts taken from reference TRBV7-8 and TRBJ1-2, reads GAGVSQSPRYKVAKRGQDVALRCDPISGHVSLFWYQQALGQGPEFLTYFQNEAQLDKSGLPSDRFFAERPEGSVSTLKIQRTQQEDSAVYLCASSLDGQGYYGYTFGSGTRLTVV.

V is TRBV27 and J is TRBJ2-7; D not certain. The germline V and J ends were trimmed by 2 bases and 3 bases, with 11 bases remaining between them. The CDR3 runs 14 residues. CDR1 is MNHEY, CDR2 SMNVEV, per germline (reference sequence). The CDR3 spells CASSLDYRYYEQYF. In nucleotides, the CDR3 is TGTGCCAGCAGTTTAGATTATAGATACTACGAGCAGTACTTC.

V and J are TRBV30 and TRBJ2-1; D is ambiguous. The CDR3 length is 13 residues. V was shortened by 2 bases and J by 8 bases, with 13 bases between the two germline ends. Germline V gives CDR1 GTSNPN, CDR2 SVGIG (reference sequence). CDR3: CAWSLGFGDEQFF. CDR3 DNA: TGTGCCTGGAGTCTAGGGTTTGGCGATGAGCAGTTCTTC.

The genes are TRBV5-6 and TRBJ2-7, with D perhaps assigned TRBD1 or TRBD2 (7 bases each). The CDR3 extends over 11 amino acids. CDR1 SGHDT and CDR2 YYEEEE come from the germline V gene. V shed 3 bases and J shed 11 bases, with 12 bases lying between them. CDR3 amino acids: CASSSPGGEYF. In DNA form, the CDR3 reads TGTGCCAGCAGCTCCCCAGGGGGGGAGTACTTC. The full variable domain, rest sourced from reference TRBV5-6 and TRBJ2-7, is DAGVTQSPTHLIKTRGQQVTLRCSPKSGHDTVSWYQQALGQGPQFIFQYYEEEERQRGNFPDRFSGHQFPNYSSELNVNALLLGDSALYLCASSSPGGEYFGPGTRLTVT.

This clone was counted a few times. The V gene is TRBV5-8, the J gene TRBJ1-5; D gene uncertain. The CDR3 sequence is 14 residues long. The V end was cut by 2 bases, the J end by 0 bases, with 6 bases between. Germline loops: CDR1 SGHTS, CDR2 YDEGEE. The CDR3 is CASSLRFSNQPQHF. The DNA for the CDR3 is TGTGCCAGCAGCTTACGCTTTAGCAATCAGCCCCAGCATTTT.

The V gene is TRBV2, the J gene TRBJ2-5; D is tentatively TRBD1 or TRBD2 (5 bases each). V lost 6 bases and J lost 7, with 15 bases in between. This CDR3 has 13 amino acids. Germline CDR1 is SNHLY and CDR2 is FYNNEI. The CDR3 DNA reads TGTGCCAGCAGCCGTGTAGGGGCGGGGACCCAGTACTTC. Its translation is CASSRVGAGTQYF.

The chain uses TRBV5-5 and TRBJ2-7; D is uncertain. The CDR3 length is 13 residues. Germline lookup yields CDR1 SGHKS and CDR2 YYEKEE (reference sequence). V lost 2 bases, J lost 5 bases, and 11 bases lay in between. The CDR3 here is CASSFGGYNEQYF. CDR3 nucleotide sequence: TGTGCCAGCAGCTTCGGTGGTTACAACGAGCAGTACTTC.

This chain links TRBV5-8 with TRBJ1-5; D is undetermined. The CDR3 loop spans 13 amino acids. Germline values: CDR1 SGHTS, CDR2 YDEGEE. Deletions cut 3 bases from V and 5 bases from J, with 9 bases between. The CDR3 reads CASSWVPYQPQHF. CDR3 DNA: TGTGCCAGCAGCTGGGTCCCTTATCAGCCCCAGCATTTT.

This chain links TRBV5-1 with TRBJ2-2; 7 bases agree with TRBD1. This CDR3 has 14 amino acids. Germline lookup yields CDR1 SGHRS and CDR2 YFSETQ. With V trimmed by 3 bases and J by 7 bases, 6 bases remained unmatched. The CDR3 spells CASSWGTEGGELFF. DNA of the CDR3: TGCGCCAGCAGCTGGGGGACAGAAGGCGGGGAGCTGTTTTTT.

This clone has a handful of counts. This chain uses TRBV9 with TRBJ2-2; maybe TRBD2 (7 bases). CDR3 size: 18 residues. Trimming removed 2 bases at V and 5 bases at J, with 22 bases between. The germline V gene has CDR1 SGDLS and CDR2 YYNGEE. The CDR3 spells CASSVSIPGGGATGELFF. In nucleotides, the CDR3 is TGTGCCAGCAGCGTTTCGATCCCGGGTGGGGGGGCGACCGGGGAGCTGTTTTTT.

The chain joins TRBV20-1 to TRBJ2-3; D is perhaps TRBD1 or TRBD2 (5 bases each). The V end was cut by 6 bases, the J end by 10 bases, with 14 bases between. Germline V gene lookup returns CDR1 DFQATT and CDR2 SNEGSKA (reference sequence). This CDR3 contains 11 residues. CDR3 residues: CSAGPGQAQYF. The CDR3 DNA is TGCAGTGCGGGACCCGGCCAGGCGCAGTATTTT.

The V call is TRBV5-1, the J call TRBJ1-1; D gene unclear. The V gene's germline CDR1 is SGHRS and CDR2 YFSETQ. The CDR3 has 14 residues. Trimming left V 0 bases short and J 3 bases short, with 9 bases between. CDR3 coding DNA: TGCGCCAGCAGCTTGGTCGGCGGGGACACTGAAGCTTTCTTT. Translation gives CASSLVGGDTEAFF.

The chain couples TRBV5-6 to TRBJ2-7; tentatively, D is TRBD1 (5 bases). The germline V gene has CDR1 SGHDT and CDR2 YYEEEE. Trimming pared 6 bases from V and 0 bases from J, leaving 19 bases between. This CDR3 contains 16 residues. CDR3 residues: CASTEIGASSSYEQYF. In DNA form, the CDR3 reads TGTGCCAGCACCGAAATTGGGGCATCGAGCTCCTACGAGCAGTACTTC.